The present TCR beta chain was sequenced within a study of neoadjuvant anti-PD-1 for oral cavity cancer. At the level of the study: Patients without progression received a fourth nivolumab dose around day 43, then surgical resection on days 50-56. Study outcomes and limitations: With a few patients per group, TCR findings need larger cohorts.

As concerns this clone: Its target is not known.

V lost 2 bases and J lost 0, with 5 bases in between. CDR1 is SGHDN and CDR2 is FVKESK in the germline V gene. This CDR3 comprises 13 residues. Patients were newly diagnosed with stage II-IVA oral cavity squamous cell carcinoma without prior systemic or radiation treatment. TCRdb keeps only in-frame clones here, not all; method: immunoSEQ multiplex PCR. The sample carries more than 7,000 clones, 60% recorded once. The chain carries TRBV14 and TRBJ2-7; D uncertain. The source is a person aged 35-79 years with oral cavity squamous cell carcinoma. Sequencing was performed on tumor tissue, taken before nivolumab (anti-PD-1) treatment. The CDR3 sequence: CASSQRDSYEQYF. CDR3 nucleotide sequence: TGTGCCAGCAGCCAAAGGGACTCCTACGAGCAGTACTTC. The full variable domain, rest sourced from reference TRBV14 and TRBJ2-7, is EAGVTQFPSHSVIEKGQTVTLRCDPISGHDNLYWYRRVMGKEIKFLLHFVKESKQDESGMPNNRFLAERTGGTYSTLKVQPAELEDSGVYFCASSQRDSYEQYFGPGTRLTVT.